These 19 T cell receptor beta chains were all obtained from the same sample, sequenced in a study of long-term antiretroviral therapy in people with HIV. The assay, immunoSEQ v3.0, was run at survey level. Produced via immunoSEQ multiplex PCR; TCRdb's table is partial and in-frame only. The sample comprises about 21,000 clones, around nine tenths of which are singletons, and about 3.5% rests with the top ten. The input for sequencing was unsorted PBMCs, taken 2.3 years after starting antiretroviral therapy. These receptors originate from a man in his fifties or sixties with HIV.

The chain recombines TRBV2 with TRBJ2-3; tentatively, D is TRBD2 (5 bases). The V gene's germline CDR1 is SNHLY and CDR2 FYNNEI. The CDR3 is 15 amino acids. V lost 2 bases to trimming and J lost 2 bases, with 11 bases between them. CDR3 protein: CASSELVRDTDTQYF. The CDR3 coding sequence is TGTGCCAGCAGTGAATTAGTGAGGGACACAGATACGCAGTATTTT.

The chain carries TRBV10-1 and TRBJ1-1; D unresolved. Trimming took 6 bases from V and 5 from J, leaving 13 bases between them. The CDR3 is 13 residues long. Germline lookup yields CDR1 WNHNN and CDR2 SYGVQD (reference sequence). The CDR3 DNA reads as TGCGCCAGCAGCGCTTACAGAGAAACTGAAGCTTTCTTT. It specifies CASSAYRETEAFF.

J is TRBJ2-3 and V is TRBV7-6; 8 positions agree with TRBD2. CDR3 length: 15 amino acids. The germline V gene encodes CDR1 SGHVS and CDR2 FNYEAQ. V was clipped by 8 bases and J by 0 bases; unmatched bases: 7. The CDR3 here is CASRAGGTSTDTQYF. CDR3 bases: TGTGCCAGCCGCGCGGGGGGCACGAGCACAGATACGCAGTATTTT.

CDR3 region: CASSLAGGAYNEQFF. CDR3 sequence (DNA): TGTGCCAGCAGCTTAGCGGGGGGAGCGTACAATGAGCAGTTCTTC. This chain uses TRBV7-6 with TRBJ2-1; weak D call: TRBD2 (6 bases). V was cut by 0 bases and J by 4 bases, with 10 bases left in between. In germline, CDR1 is SGHVS, CDR2 FNYEAQ. The CDR3 loop spans 15 amino acids.

CDR3 bases: TGTGCCAGCAGCAGGGACGAAAACATTCAGTACTTC. Encoded protein: CASSRDENIQYF. V is TRBV5-4 and J is TRBJ2-4, with D perhaps assigned TRBD1 or TRBD2 (5 bases each). Trimming pared 4 bases from V and 5 bases from J, leaving 7 bases between. This CDR3 contains 12 residues. Germline CDR1 SGHNT, CDR2 YYREEE (reference sequence).

The V gene is TRBV11-2, the J gene TRBJ2-7, with TRBD1 as a possible D gene (6 bases). CDR1 is SGHAT and CDR2 is FQNNGV in the germline V gene. Trimming took off 2 bases at V and 0 bases at J, with 14 bases between the two ends. The length of the CDR3 is 16 residues. The CDR3 reads CASSLLKAGASYEQYF. The DNA of the CDR3 is TGTGCCAGCAGCTTACTAAAGGCAGGGGCCTCCTACGAGCAGTACTTC.

This clone was seen only a few times. The chain couples TRBV7-9 to TRBJ1-5, with no clear D. Trimming cost V 5 bases and J 2 bases, with 7 bases left between them. This CDR3 spans 13 amino acids. Germline CDR1 reads SEHNR; CDR2 reads FQNEAQ (reference sequence). The CDR3 sequence is CASSPDGNQPQHF. The CDR3 region has the DNA TGTGCCAGCAGCCCGGACGGCAATCAGCCCCAGCATTTT. Filled out from reference TRBV7-9 and TRBJ1-5, the complete variable domain reads DTGVSQNPRHKITKRGQNVTFRCDPISEHNRLYWYRQTLGQGPEFLTYFQNEAQLEKSRLLSDRFSAERPKGSFSTLEIQRTEQGDSAMYLCASSPDGNQPQHFGDGTRLSIL.

The gene calls are TRBV7-2 and TRBJ1-6; 8 bases are shared with TRBD1. After removal of 2 bases from V and 9 bases from J, the junction contained 6 bases not matched to a gene. CDR3 size: 15 residues. CDR1 and CDR2 (germline): SGHTA, FQGNSA. CDR3 amino acids: CASSLSRTGPSPLHF. For the CDR3, the DNA is TGTGCCAGCAGCTTATCCCGGACAGGGCCTTCACCCCTCCACTTT.

The chain has TRBV7-9 and TRBJ2-2; D possibly matches TRBD1 or TRBD2 (6 bases each). The CDR3 contains 15 residues. Trimming removed 2 bases from V and 4 bases from J, with 11 bases in between. Germline CDR1 reads SEHNR; CDR2 reads FQNEAQ (reference sequence). CDR3 bases: TGTGCCAGCAGCTTATTCGGGGGCACCACCGGGGAGCTGTTTTTT. Its translation: CASSLFGGTTGELFF.

The V call is TRBV5-4, the J call TRBJ1-1; D is perhaps TRBD1 (6 bases). V shed 4 bases and J shed 2 bases, with 15 bases lying between them. Germline V CDR1 and CDR2: SGHNT, YYREEE (reference sequence). The CDR3 has 15 amino acids. The CDR3: CASSAKETGNTEAFF. CDR3 DNA sequence: TGTGCCAGCAGCGCTAAAGAGACAGGAAACACTGAAGCTTTCTTT.

J is TRBJ1-4 and V is TRBV2; TRBD1 agrees at 9 bases. The CDR3 is made up of 17 amino acids. CDR1 is SNHLY, CDR2 FYNNEI, per germline. V trimming: 0 bases; J trimming: 11 bases; junction bases outside the gene matches: 13. The CDR3 region is CASSEALLDRGRRKLFF. In DNA, the CDR3 is TGTGCCAGCAGTGAAGCGCTTCTGGACAGGGGACGGCGGAAACTGTTTTTT.

This chain uses TRBV2 with TRBJ2-3; 16 bases map to TRBD2. Germline-derived CDR1 and CDR2 are SNHLY and FYNNEI. V lost 6 bases to trimming and J lost 0 bases; unmatched junction nucleotides: 12. The CDR3 extends over 20 amino acids. The CDR3 DNA sequence: TGTGCCAGCAGCTATAGTCCCGGGACTAGCGGGAGGGCTAGCACAGATACGCAGTATTTT. Its translation: CASSYSPGTSGRASTDTQYF.

V gene TRBV9 combines with J gene TRBJ1-2, with no clear D. This CDR3 has 16 residues. The germline V and J ends were trimmed by 1 base and 6 bases, with 19 bases remaining between them. Germline CDR1 and CDR2: SGDLS and YYNGEE. Written as DNA, the CDR3 is TGTGCCAGCAGCGTATCGGGATTGGTCGGGGAGGATGGCTACACCTTC. Its protein product is CASSVSGLVGEDGYTF. The entire variable domain, with the rest obtained from reference TRBV9 and TRBJ1-2, is as follows: DSGVTQTPKHLITATGQRVTLRCSPRSGDLSVYWYQQSLDQGLQFLIQYYNGEERAKGNILERFSAQQFPDLHSELNLSSLELGDSALYFCASSVSGLVGEDGYTFGSGTRLTVV.

The chain links TRBV5-1 to TRBJ1-1; 12 bases line up with TRBD1. CDR1 is SGHRS, CDR2 YFSETQ, per germline. This CDR3 region has 14 residues. The V segment lost 5 bases and the J segment 1 base; nucleotides outside the gene matches: 0. CDR3 DNA sequence: TGCGCCAGCAGGGGACAGGGGGCGAACACTGAAGCTTTCTTT. This encodes CASRGQGANTEAFF.

This clone was found once. The CDR3 sequence is CASSSPGQPLYGYTF. The CDR3 DNA reads TGTGCCAGCAGCTCCCCGGGACAGCCGCTTTATGGCTACACCTTC. The genes are TRBV7-2 and TRBJ1-2, with 7 bases matching TRBD1. Germline values: CDR1 SGHTA, CDR2 FQGNSA. Trimming at V came to 4 bases and at J to 5 bases, leaving 10 bases not matched to a gene. CDR3 size: 15 residues.

The chain recombines TRBV5-4 with TRBJ2-3, with TRBD2 identical over 8 bases. This CDR3 contains 16 residues. Trimming at V came to 4 bases and at J to 7 bases, leaving 14 bases not matched to a gene. Germline values: CDR1 SGHNT, CDR2 YYREEE (reference sequence). This CDR3 is CASSLRTSLRGYTQYF. The CDR3 region has the DNA TGTGCCAGCAGCCTTCGGACTAGCTTAAGAGGCTATACGCAGTATTTT.

This sequence joins TRBV19 and TRBJ2-1; 7 bases line up with TRBD1. The CDR3 totals 13 residues. Per the germline V gene, CDR1 is LNHDA and CDR2 is SQIVND (reference sequence). The V segment lost 6 bases and the J segment 9 bases; nucleotides outside the gene matches: 8. CDR3 DNA sequence: TGTGCCAGTAGCGCGACAGGGAAGGGTGAGCAGTTCTTC. Amino acids: CASSATGKGEQFF.

This chain connects TRBV28 to TRBJ2-7; 9 nucleotides match TRBD1. The V and J ends lost 7 bases and 5 bases, in that order; junction bases with no gene match: 12. CDR3 length: 15 residues. Germline values: CDR1 MDHEN, CDR2 SYDVKM. The CDR3 protein is CASTPGGTGQNEQYF. CDR3 coding DNA: TGTGCCAGCACCCCAGGGGGGACAGGGCAAAACGAGCAGTACTTC.

The sample holds a few counts of this clone. This sequence joins TRBV4-1 and TRBJ1-2, with TRBD1 matching over 8 bases. The CDR3 is made up of 15 amino acids. CDR1 is MGHRA and CDR2 is YSYEKL in the germline V gene. J was trimmed by 4 bases and V by 1 base; bases with no gene match: 5. This CDR3 is CASSQAPGQVYGYTF. CDR3 sequence (DNA): TGCGCCAGCAGCCAAGCCCCGGGACAGGTCTATGGCTACACCTTC.